This T cell receptor beta chain originates from a study of cytomegalovirus exposure and HLA in healthy donors. With respect to this clone: A junction boundary mismatches the germline segment, possibly from a read error.

Germline V gene data show CDR1 as SQVTM and CDR2 as ANQGSEA. The CDR3 runs 13 residues. TCRdb's copy holds only in-frame clones and misses some; the assay was immunoSEQ multiplex PCR. In the table there are almost 200,000 clones, around 80% of which are singletons. The sequence derives from a woman in her twenties or thirties in good health and CMV-seronegative. The chain is built from TRBV29-1 and TRBJ2-7; 10 bases fit TRBD2. The sequenced sample consisted of PBMCs. In DNA, the CDR3 is TGTAGCATTGTGCCTAGCGGGAGAGGCGAGCAGTACTTC. It is translated as CSIVPSGRGEQYF.